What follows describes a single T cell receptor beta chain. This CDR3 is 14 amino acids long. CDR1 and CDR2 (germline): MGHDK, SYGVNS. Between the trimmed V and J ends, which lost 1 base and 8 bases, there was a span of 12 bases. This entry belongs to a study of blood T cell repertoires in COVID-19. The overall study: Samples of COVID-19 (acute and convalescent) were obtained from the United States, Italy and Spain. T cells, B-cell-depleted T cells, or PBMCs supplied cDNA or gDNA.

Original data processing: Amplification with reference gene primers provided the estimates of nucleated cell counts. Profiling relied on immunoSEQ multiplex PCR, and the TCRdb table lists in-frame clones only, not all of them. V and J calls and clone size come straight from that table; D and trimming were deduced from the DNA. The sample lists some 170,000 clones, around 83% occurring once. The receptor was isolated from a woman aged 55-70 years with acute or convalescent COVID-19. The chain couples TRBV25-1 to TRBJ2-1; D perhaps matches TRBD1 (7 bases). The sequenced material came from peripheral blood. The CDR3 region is CASSEFVRGDEQFF. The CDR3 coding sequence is TGTGCCAGCAGTGAATTCGTCAGGGGGGATGAGCAGTTCTTC.